This T cell receptor beta chain was documented in a study of PD-L1 blockade in urothelial cancer. Study-wide context: Most patients, about 85% of the roughly 30, were males with bladder-origin cancer. Analyzed time points were 3 weeks (second dose) and 6 weeks after therapy began. Study results and caveats: Tumor-associated TCR clones expanded more in blood at 3 weeks in patients with durable benefit.

Enrolled patients showed locally advanced or metastatic urothelial carcinoma. Worth noting for this clone: Its antigen is not identified.

Profiling relied on immunoSEQ multiplex PCR, and the TCRdb table lists in-frame clones only, not all of them. The repertoire holds tens of thousands of clones, with 87% as singletons. CDR3 length: 12 residues. CDR1 is LNHDA, CDR2 SQIVND, per germline (reference sequence). Trimming stripped 3 bases from V and 7 bases from J, with 9 bases between. The TCR sequence derives from a man aged 60-69 years with urothelial cancer. The sample consisted of PBMCs, taken around atezolizumab (anti-PD-L1) treatment. V and J are TRBV19 and TRBJ1-2; possibly TRBD1 for D (6 bases). The CDR3 DNA is TGTGCCAGTAGTATGGGGGCGCGTGGCTACACCTTC. It is translated as CASSMGARGYTF.